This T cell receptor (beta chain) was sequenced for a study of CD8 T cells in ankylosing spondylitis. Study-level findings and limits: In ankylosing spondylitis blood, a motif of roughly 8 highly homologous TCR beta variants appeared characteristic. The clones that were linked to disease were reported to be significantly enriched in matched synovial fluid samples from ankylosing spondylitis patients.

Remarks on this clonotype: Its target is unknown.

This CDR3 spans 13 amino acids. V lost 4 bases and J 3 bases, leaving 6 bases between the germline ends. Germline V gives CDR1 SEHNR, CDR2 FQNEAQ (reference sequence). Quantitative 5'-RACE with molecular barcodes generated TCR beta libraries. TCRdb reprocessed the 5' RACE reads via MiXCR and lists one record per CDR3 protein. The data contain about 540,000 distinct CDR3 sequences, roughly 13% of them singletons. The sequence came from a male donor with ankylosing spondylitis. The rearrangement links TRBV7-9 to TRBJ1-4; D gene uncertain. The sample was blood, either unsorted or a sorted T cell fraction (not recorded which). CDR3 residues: CASSWVANEKLFF. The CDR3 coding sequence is TGTGCCAGCAGCTGGGTCGCTAATGAAAAACTGTTTTTT.